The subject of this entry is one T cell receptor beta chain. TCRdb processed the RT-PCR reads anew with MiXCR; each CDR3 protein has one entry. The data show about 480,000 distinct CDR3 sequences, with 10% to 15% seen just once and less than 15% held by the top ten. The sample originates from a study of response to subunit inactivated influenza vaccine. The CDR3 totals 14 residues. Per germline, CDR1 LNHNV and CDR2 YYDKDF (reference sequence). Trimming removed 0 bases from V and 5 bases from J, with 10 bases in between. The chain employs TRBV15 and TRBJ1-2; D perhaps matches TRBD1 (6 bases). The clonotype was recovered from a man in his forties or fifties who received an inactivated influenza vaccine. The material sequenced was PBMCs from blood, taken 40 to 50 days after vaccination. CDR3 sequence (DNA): TGTGCCACCAGCAGAGAGGGACACCTATATGGCTACACCTTC. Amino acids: CATSREGHLYGYTF.